These 21 T cell receptor beta chains originate from one sample sequenced in a study of OX40 agonist ivuxolimab in advanced cancers. Preparation of the library involved the immunoSEQ multiplex PCR assay. Sourced from immuneACCESS, this table was stored by TCRdb with only in-frame sequences that have V and J called. A share of the clones is absent; for the studies checked, an unresolved V gene accounts for under half, and the remainder has no known explanation. The sample has tens of thousands of clones on record, around four fifths of them singletons. Of the sample, 5% to 7% is held by the ten largest clones. The sample was CD4+ or CD8+ T cells sorted from blood, taken in a trial of the OX40 agonist ivuxolimab. These receptors all stem from an adult with an advanced solid tumor such as melanoma, head and neck, liver or kidney cancer.

The rearrangement joins TRBV10-1 to TRBJ2-2; D tentatively reads TRBD1 or TRBD2 (5 bases each). Looked up from germline, CDR1 is WNHNN and CDR2 is SYGVQD (reference sequence). Trimming removed 8 bases at V and 0 bases at J, with 10 bases between. This CDR3 is 14 amino acids long. CDR3 protein: CASSRGTNTGELFF. In nucleotides, the CDR3 is TGCGCCAGCTCGAGGGGAACGAACACCGGGGAGCTGTTTTTT.

The V and J genes are TRBV29-1 and TRBJ2-5, with 7 bases identical to TRBD1. The CDR3 loop spans 12 amino acids. Germline lookup yields CDR1 SQVTM and CDR2 ANQGSEA. The V segment lost 6 bases and the J segment 4 bases; nucleotides outside the gene matches: 5. CDR3 nucleotide sequence: TGCAGCGTAGACCGACAGGGAGAGACCCAGTACTTC. This encodes CSVDRQGETQYF. Looking up the rest from reference TRBV29-1 and TRBJ2-5 gives the full variable domain: SAVISQKPSRDICQRGTSLTIQCQVDSQVTMMFWYRQQPGQSLTLIATANQGSEATYESGFVIDKFPISRPNLTFSTLTVSNMSPEDSSIYLCSVDRQGETQYFGPGTRLLVL.

The rearrangement uses TRBV7-9 and TRBJ2-5; D possibly corresponds to TRBD2 (5 bases). In germline, CDR1 is SEHNR, CDR2 FQNEAQ (reference sequence). V was pared by 6 bases and J by 2 bases, with 13 bases between. The CDR3 is 14 amino acids. This CDR3 is CASRRADKQETQYF. The DNA for the CDR3 is TGTGCCAGCAGGAGGGCCGACAAACAAGAGACCCAGTACTTC.

The V gene is TRBV5-6, the J gene TRBJ2-7; 7 bases align to TRBD1. This CDR3 spans 14 amino acids. After removal of 0 bases from V and 3 bases from J, the junction contained 3 bases not matched to a gene. Germline V gene lookup returns CDR1 SGHDT and CDR2 YYEEEE. DNA for the CDR3: TGTGCCAGCAGCTTGGACGGGACAGTCTACGAGCAGTACGTC. Encoded protein: CASSLDGTVYEQYV.

The gene calls are TRBV28 and TRBJ2-4; tentative D call: TRBD1 (5 bases). V lost 6 bases and J lost 5, with 17 bases in between. The CDR3 covers 15 residues. Per the germline V gene, CDR1 is MDHEN and CDR2 is SYDVKM. CDR3 nucleotide sequence: TGTGCCAGCAGCCCTTCCCAGGGTGCCGAAAACATTCAGTACTTC. Amino acid sequence: CASSPSQGAENIQYF.

The chain links TRBV27 to TRBJ2-5; D might be TRBD1 (6 bases). The ends were cut back, 6 bases at V and 0 bases at J, with 23 bases in the middle. Germline CDR1 is MNHEY and CDR2 is SMNVEV (reference sequence). The CDR3 totals 18 residues. The CDR3 sequence is CASSRTLPLQGDQETQYF. The CDR3 coding sequence is TGTGCCAGCAGCCGCACACTACCACTACAGGGTGACCAAGAGACCCAGTACTTC.

This clone was seen a single time. CDR3 DNA: TGTGCCAGCAGCGTAGACGGGACAGGGGTCACCGGGGAGCTGTTTTTT. Its protein product is CASSVDGTGVTGELFF. This chain connects TRBV9 to TRBJ2-2; 10 bases are a match to TRBD1. V shed 0 bases, J shed 4 bases, and the junction held 3 bases outside the gene matches. In germline, CDR1 is SGDLS, CDR2 YYNGEE. CDR3 length: 16 amino acids. Full variable domain (missing parts from reference TRBV9 and TRBJ2-2): DSGVTQTPKHLITATGQRVTLRCSPRSGDLSVYWYQQSLDQGLQFLIQYYNGEERAKGNILERFSAQQFPDLHSELNLSSLELGDSALYFCASSVDGTGVTGELFFGEGSRLTVL.

As DNA, the CDR3 is TGTGCCTGGACTGTACAGGGAGTTAACATTCAGTACTTC. As protein: CAWTVQGVNIQYF. This rearrangement joins TRBV30 to TRBJ2-4; D may be TRBD1 (6 bases). Trimming pared 4 bases from V and 7 bases from J, leaving 14 bases between. Germline CDR1 and CDR2: GTSNPN and SVGIG (reference sequence). The CDR3 sequence is 13 residues long.

The J gene is TRBJ1-1, the V gene TRBV7-9; 8 bases are a match to TRBD1. The CDR3 length is 16 residues. V was clipped by 6 bases and J by 1 base; unmatched bases: 10. Germline V CDR1 and CDR2: SEHNR, FQNEAQ (reference sequence). The CDR3 bases are TGTGCCAGCAGGCGGGCAGGGGGCGCGGGGAACACTGAAGCTTTCTTT. This codes for CASRRAGGAGNTEAFF.

This chain links TRBV2 with TRBJ1-6; D ambiguous. CDR3 length: 12 amino acids. Trimming left V 7 bases short and J 13 bases short, with 14 bases between. Per germline, CDR1 SNHLY and CDR2 FYNNEI. CDR3 protein: CASMWSQSPLHF. The CDR3 DNA sequence: TGTGCCAGCATGTGGTCCCAATCGCCCCTCCACTTT.

V usage is TRBV5-1 and J usage is TRBJ2-4; weak D call: TRBD1 (6 bases). The V end lost 3 bases, the J end lost 1 base, and 20 bases lay between the germline ends. Germline loops: CDR1 SGHRS, CDR2 YFSETQ. The CDR3 runs to 18 residues. CDR3 sequence: CASSSGQPTSEAKNIQYF. CDR3 DNA sequence: TGCGCCAGCAGCTCAGGACAGCCCACTTCCGAGGCCAAAAACATTCAGTACTTC.

This chain uses TRBV14 with TRBJ2-7; the D is unclear. Trimming cost V 4 bases and J 2 bases, with 12 bases left between them. The CDR3 has 14 residues. Germline values: CDR1 SGHDN, CDR2 FVKESK. In DNA, the CDR3 is TGTGCCAGCAGCCTCCGACGGATCCCCTACGAGCAGTACGTC. Translation: CASSLRRIPYEQYV.

This rearrangement joins TRBV5-1 to TRBJ2-3, with TRBD1 matching 7 bases. This CDR3 contains 13 residues. Germline V lookup: CDR1 SGHRS, CDR2 YFSETQ. V lost 0 bases, J lost 5 bases, and 0 bases stayed unmatched. The CDR3 nucleotides read TGCGCCAGCAGCTTGGCAGGGGGAGATACGCAGTATTTT. This encodes CASSLAGGDTQYF.

The V gene is TRBV30, the J gene TRBJ1-3; D uncertain. The CDR3 is 12 amino acids. In germline, CDR1 is GTSNPN, CDR2 SVGIG (reference sequence). With 3 bases removed from V and 2 bases from J, the gap between germline ends came to 5 bases. CDR3 sequence: CAWSGTGNTIYF. For the CDR3, the DNA is TGTGCCTGGAGCGGGACTGGAAACACCATATATTTT. Filled out from reference TRBV30 and TRBJ1-3, the complete variable domain reads SQTIHQWPATLVQPVGSPLSLECTVEGTSNPNLYWYRQAAGRGLQLLFYSVGIGQISSEVPQNLSASRPQDRQFILSSKKLLLSDSGFYLCAWSGTGNTIYFGEGSWLTVV.

J is TRBJ2-7 and V is TRBV7-9; D may be TRBD1 or TRBD2 (5 bases each). V was clipped by 0 bases and J by 0 bases, with 9 bases between them. The V gene's germline CDR1 is SEHNR and CDR2 FQNEAQ (reference sequence). The CDR3 loop spans 15 amino acids. CDR3: CASSLAGPSSYEQYF. For the CDR3, the DNA is TGTGCCAGCAGCTTAGCGGGACCGAGCTCCTACGAGCAGTACTTC. The full variable domain, rest sourced from reference TRBV7-9 and TRBJ2-7, is DTGVSQNPRHKITKRGQNVTFRCDPISEHNRLYWYRQTLGQGPEFLTYFQNEAQLEKSRLLSDRFSAERPKGSFSTLEIQRTEQGDSAMYLCASSLAGPSSYEQYFGPGTRLTVT.

The V gene is TRBV29-1, the J gene TRBJ2-5; TRBD2 is a possible D gene (7 bases). Germline values: CDR1 SQVTM, CDR2 ANQGSEA. The CDR3 contains 15 residues. Trimming removed 1 base from V and 5 bases from J, with 17 bases in between. DNA for the CDR3: TGCAGCGTTGAAGGTCCGGGGGGCCCGGGGGAGACCCAGTACTTC. The encoded protein is CSVEGPGGPGETQYF.

This clone was counted only a few times. V is TRBV6-6 and J is TRBJ2-7; D is perhaps TRBD2 (5 bases). V shed 6 bases and J shed 5 bases, with 11 bases lying between them. The CDR3 is 12 residues long. Germline CDR1 MNHNY, CDR2 SVGAGI (reference sequence). The chain's CDR3 is CASRSGRHEQYV. DNA for the CDR3: TGTGCCAGCAGAAGCGGCCGACACGAGCAGTACGTC.

The chain combines TRBV27 with TRBJ2-2; D might be TRBD1 or TRBD2, each matching 6 bases. Deletions cut 6 bases from V and 4 bases from J, with 21 bases between. CDR1 MNHEY and CDR2 SMNVEV come from the germline V gene (reference sequence). The CDR3 is 17 residues long. The chain's CDR3 is CASRRGTVGAPTGELFF. Written as DNA, the CDR3 is TGTGCCAGCAGGAGGGGGACTGTGGGGGCCCCCACCGGGGAGCTGTTTTTT.

The chain uses TRBV27 and TRBJ1-1; D not certain. Germline values: CDR1 MNHEY, CDR2 SMNVEV (reference sequence). The CDR3 length is 13 residues. V dropped 6 bases and J dropped 5 bases, with 13 bases sitting between them. CDR3 sequence reads: CASRRWEGTEAFF. The CDR3, as DNA: TGTGCCAGCAGGAGGTGGGAAGGGACTGAAGCTTTCTTT.

The chain employs TRBV10-3 and TRBJ2-7, with 8 nucleotides matching TRBD1. Germline V CDR1 and CDR2: ENHRY, SYGVKD. This CDR3 comprises 13 residues. V dropped 6 bases and J dropped 2; count of bases not matched to a gene: 3. The CDR3 region is CAISGDRPYEQYV. CDR3 bases: TGTGCCATCAGCGGGGACAGGCCCTACGAGCAGTACGTC.

The chain has TRBV27 and TRBJ1-2; D is ambiguous. V lost 1 base, J lost 2 bases, and 5 bases lay in between. The CDR3 totals 13 residues. The germline CDR1 and CDR2 sequences are MNHEY and SMNVEV (reference sequence). The CDR3 spells CASSLWANYGYTF. The DNA of the CDR3 is TGTGCCAGCAGTTTATGGGCCAACTATGGCTACACCTTC.